This T cell receptor beta chain appears in the sequencing data of a study of cytomegalovirus exposure and HLA in healthy donors. Study-wide points: For most TCR beta V segments, an earlier analysis put the productive rate at about 90% or about 30% of the time.

To note about this clone: Antigen specificity is unknown. The junction and the germline gene differ at one end; a read error may be behind it.

60 Vbeta and 13 Jbeta primers were used in PCR. Method: immunoSEQ multiplex PCR; TCRdb's copy keeps in-frame clones and lacks some. The sample lists some 130,000 clones, about four fifths occurring once. Sequencing input: PBMCs. The sequence was collected from a man aged 30 to 39 in good health.

CDR3 coding DNA: TGTTCCAGCAGCTTACAGGGAGGCACCGGGGAGCTGTTTTTT. This codes for CSSSLQGGTGELFF. The V and J genes are TRBV7-9 and TRBJ2-2, with D possibly called TRBD1 or TRBD2 (6 bases each). The CDR3 covers 14 residues. Germline CDR1 reads SEHNR; CDR2 reads FQNEAQ (reference sequence).